The source of this T cell receptor (beta chain) is a study of blood T cell repertoires in COVID-19. This CDR3 has 16 residues. Unmatched junction bases numbered 6, after V lost 0 bases and J lost 4 bases. Per the germline V gene, CDR1 is LNHDA and CDR2 is SQIVND (reference sequence). TCRdb's copy holds only in-frame clones and misses some; the assay was immunoSEQ multiplex PCR. The data contain approximately 270,000 clones, just under 85% of them singletons. Sample: peripheral blood. The receptor comes from an elderly man with acute or convalescent COVID-19. The chain joins TRBV19 to TRBJ1-1; 9 positions match TRBD1. The CDR3 DNA reads TGTGCCAGTAGTATAGATAACAGGGGGCGAGGCACTGAAGCTTTCTTT. Its protein is CASSIDNRGRGTEAFF.